The source of this T cell receptor (beta chain) is a study of response to subunit inactivated influenza vaccine. Details on this clonotype: Given a much more abundant clone one base away, this may be a read error.

The CDR3 is 14 residues long. The V gene's germline CDR1 is MGHDK and CDR2 SYGVNS. Trimming left V 4 bases short and J 6 bases short, with 13 bases between. TCRdb independently ran MiXCR on the RT-PCR reads; one entry per CDR3 protein. Of 430,000 or so distinct CDR3 sequences in the sample, approximately 11% were seen once. The chain has TRBV25-1 and TRBJ2-1; a possible D gene is TRBD1 (6 bases). The material sequenced was PBMCs from blood, taken 45 days after vaccination. The receptor's source is a man aged 50-59 years who received an inactivated influenza vaccine. CDR3 nucleotide sequence: TGTGCCAGCAGTGGCGCAGGGGCGACCAATGAGCAGTTCTTC. Its translation is CASSGAGATNEQFF.